Listed below are T cell receptor beta chains from one sample, sequenced in a study of blood T cell repertoires in COVID-19. The protocol was immunoSEQ multiplex PCR, while the TCRdb copy is restricted to in-frame clones and leaves out a portion. The sample contains 200,000 to 300,000 clones, around 87% of which appear only once. Source material: peripheral blood. All receptors derive from a woman aged 55-70 years with COVID-19, enrolled during active disease. The CDR3 runs from the conserved cysteine through the conserved F or W. The D gene is left open where the match is weak. A clone size is listed for some rows: how often the clone was seen (once, few, many), or a class if it is expanded.

d_gene,v_gene,abundance,j_gene,CDR3aa,CDR3nt
-,TRBV6-4,few,TRBJ1-2,CARKTGYGYTF,TGTGCCAGGAAGACAGGATATGGCTACACCTTC
-,TRBV19,few,TRBJ1-5,CASSRGQASLSNQPQHF,TGTGCCAGTAGTAGGGGGCAGGCTTCCCTTAGCAATCAGCCCCAGCATTTT
TRBD2,TRBV19,-,TRBJ2-5,CASSIGLAGIQETQYF,TGTGCCAGTAGTATAGGACTAGCGGGGATACAAGAGACCCAGTACTTC
-,TRBV5-1,-,TRBJ2-1,CASSLFTGPYNEQFF,TGCGCCAGCAGCTTGTTTACAGGGCCCTACAATGAGCAGTTCTTC
-,TRBV7-9,once,TRBJ2-7,CASSQDLGEQYF,TGTGCCAGCAGCCAGGACTTAGGCGAGCAGTACTTC
-,TRBV19,-,TRBJ1-1,CASSTAEGMNTEAFF,TGTGCCAGTAGTACAGCCGAGGGTATGAACACTGAAGCTTTCTTT
-,TRBV19,few,TRBJ1-2,CASSRQATSYGYTF,TGTGCCAGTAGTAGACAGGCTACCTCCTATGGCTACACCTTC
TRBD2,TRBV5-1,-,TRBJ2-5,CASGGLAGQETQYF,TGCGCCAGCGGCGGACTAGCGGGCCAAGAGACCCAGTACTTC
-,TRBV5-1,once,TRBJ1-1,CASSPIWGNTEAFF,TGCGCCAGCAGCCCTATCTGGGGCAACACTGAAGCTTTCTTT
-,TRBV4-3,-,TRBJ1-5,CASSPIGGINQPQHF,TGCGCCAGCAGCCCGATAGGGGGAATCAATCAGCCCCAGCATTTT
-,TRBV7-9,-,TRBJ1-4,CASSLTEKLFF,TGTGCCAGCAGCTTAACAGAAAAACTGTTTTTT
TRBD1,TRBV27,-,TRBJ2-1,CASRTGQGAYNEQFF,TGTGCCAGCAGGACGGGACAGGGGGCATACAATGAGCAGTTCTTC
-,TRBV28,-,TRBJ2-2,CASSLQPAEGELFF,TGTGCCAGCAGTTTACAGCCGGCGGAGGGGGAGCTGTTTTTT
-,TRBV5-8,once,TRBJ1-5,CASSRSYRFRGNQPQHF,TGTGCCAGCAGCCGATCCTACAGGTTCCGAGGCAATCAGCCCCAGCATTTT
TRBD2,TRBV3-1/TRBV3-2,-,TRBJ2-5,CASSLRLAGVRGKETQYF,TGTGCCAGCAGCCTGAGACTAGCGGGAGTTAGGGGAAAAGAGACCCAGTACTTC
-,TRBV28,once,TRBJ1-5,CASSLYRGYSNQPQHF,TGTGCCAGCAGTTTGTATCGGGGTTATAGCAATCAGCCCCAGCATTTT
-,TRBV24-1,once,TRBJ2-1,CATSDLTGSSYNEQFF,TGTGCCACCAGTGATTTGACAGGGAGCTCCTACAATGAGCAGTTCTTC
-,TRBV30,-,TRBJ2-2,CAWSDEGVLFF,TGTGCCTGGAGTGATGAGGGTGTACTGTTTTTT
-,TRBV7-8,-,TRBJ1-1,CASSTYLQVNTEAFF,TGTGCCAGCAGCACCTACCTACAGGTGAACACTGAAGCTTTCTTT
TRBD2,TRBV30,-,TRBJ2-2,CAWSLRTLGGTGELFF,TGTGCCTGGAGTTTGAGGACCCTCGGGGGGACCGGGGAGCTGTTTTTT
TRBD1,TRBV19,-,TRBJ2-7,CASSPGDRADFSYEQYF,TGTGCCAGTAGCCCAGGGGACAGGGCAGACTTCTCCTACGAGCAGTACTTC
-,TRBV28,-,TRBJ1-2,CASRTDEKYGYTF,TGTGCCAGCCGGACAGACGAGAAGTATGGCTACACCTTC
-,TRBV7-9,-,TRBJ1-1,CASSPARGSGTEAFF,TGTGCCAGCAGCCCGGCCCGAGGTAGCGGCACTGAAGCTTTCTTT
TRBD1,TRBV7-9,-,TRBJ2-7,CASSSPRGNHYF,TGTGCCAGCAGCTCCCCCAGGGGGAATCACTACTTC
TRBD2,TRBV7-2,-,TRBJ2-2,CASILGLAVNTGELFF,TGTGCCAGCATTCTAGGACTAGCGGTCAACACCGGGGAGCTGTTTTTT
-,TRBV7-9,-,TRBJ1-4,CASSDRGSTNEKLFF,TGTGCCAGCAGCGACCGGGGATCAACTAATGAAAAACTGTTTTTT
TRBD2,TRBV6-2/TRBV6-3,-,TRBJ2-7,CASSYSPLAVRRQPYEQYF,TGTGCCAGCAGTTACTCCCCCCTAGCGGTCCGGAGGCAACCCTACGAGCAGTACTTC
TRBD1,TRBV6-5,-,TRBJ1-1,CASSRGRNTEAFF,TGTGCCAGCTCCAGGGGGCGGAACACTGAAGCTTTCTTT
TRBD1,TRBV28,-,TRBJ1-5,CAGGKGQGESQPQHF,TGTGCCGGGGGAAAGGGACAGGGTGAGAGTCAGCCCCAGCATTTT
TRBD1,TRBV9,few,TRBJ2-7,CASSARSGGADEQYF,TGTGCCAGCAGCGCCCGATCAGGGGGCGCGGACGAGCAGTACTTC
TRBD1,TRBV7-2,-,TRBJ1-6,CASSLTGGAGNSPLHF,TGTGCCAGCAGCTTAACAGGGGGCGCGGGTAATTCACCCCTCCACTTT
TRBD2,TRBV28,few,TRBJ2-1,CASSLTSFGTSYNEQFF,TGTGCCAGCAGTTTGACTAGCTTCGGCACCTCCTACAATGAGCAGTTCTTC
TRBD2,TRBV5-1,-,TRBJ2-7,CASSSTSGSGYEQYF,TGCGCCAGCAGCTCGACTAGCGGGAGTGGTTACGAGCAGTACTTC
-,TRBV7-2,once,TRBJ2-7,CASSLGGQAYEQYF,TGTGCCAGCAGCCTCGGGGGGCAGGCCTACGAGCAGTACTTC
-,TRBV21-1,-,TRBJ2-1,CASSKAREGNEQFF,TGTGCCAGCAGCAAAGCACGGGAGGGGAATGAGCAGTTCTTC